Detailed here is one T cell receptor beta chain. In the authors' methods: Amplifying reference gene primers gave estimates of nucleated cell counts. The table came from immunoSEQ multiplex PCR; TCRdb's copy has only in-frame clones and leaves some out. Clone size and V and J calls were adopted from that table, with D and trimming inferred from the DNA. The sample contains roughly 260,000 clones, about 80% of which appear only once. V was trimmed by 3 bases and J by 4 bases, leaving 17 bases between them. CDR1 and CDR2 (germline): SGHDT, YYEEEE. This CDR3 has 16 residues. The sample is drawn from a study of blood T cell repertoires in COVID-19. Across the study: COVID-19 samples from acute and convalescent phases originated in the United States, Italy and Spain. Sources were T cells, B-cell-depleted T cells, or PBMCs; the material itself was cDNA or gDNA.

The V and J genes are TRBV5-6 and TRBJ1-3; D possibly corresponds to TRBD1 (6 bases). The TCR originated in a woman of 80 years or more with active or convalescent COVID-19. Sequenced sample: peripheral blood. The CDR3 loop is CASSSTQGQFGNTIYF. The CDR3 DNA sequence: TGTGCCAGCAGCTCCACTCAAGGACAGTTCGGAAACACCATATATTTT.